This T cell receptor beta chain was observed in a study of shared clonotypes between healthy human individuals. About the research overall: With ages of 18 to 49, the donors were two women and three men.

Several immunoSEQ plates received, in even portions, the genomic DNA of each subset. Generated by immunoSEQ multiplex PCR, the TCRdb table keeps only in-frame clones and is missing some. The sample has approximately 1,000,000 clones, approximately 80% seen once. The sample holds a few counts of this clone. V dropped 2 bases and J dropped 5; count of bases not matched to a gene: 13. From germline, CDR1 is SGHRS and CDR2 YFSETQ. The CDR3 consists of 17 residues. Naive CD45RA+ and memory CD45RA-negative subsets were split from CD4+ cells. The chain is built from TRBV5-1 and TRBJ1-1; 9 nucleotides match TRBD1. Sequenced input: memory CD4+ T cells from PBMCs. Subset: CD45RA-negative fraction. The receptor's source is a man between 18 and 29 years old in good health. Some clones in this sample may be carry-over from other donors' samples. The CDR3 nucleotides read TGCGCCAGCAGCTTACAGGGGGCCAACGACATGGGTACTGAAGCTTTCTTT. Protein product: CASSLQGANDMGTEAFF.